Included here is one TCR beta chain sequence, with context. Some clones are missing from TCRdb's copy, which holds only in-frame ones; the method was immunoSEQ multiplex PCR. The sample holds 150,000 to 200,000 clones, roughly four fifths seen once. Germline-derived CDR1 and CDR2 are SNHLY and FYNNEI. The CDR3 is made up of 12 amino acids. The V end was cut by 7 bases, the J end by 4 bases, with 10 bases between. This specimen belongs to a study of blood T cell repertoires in COVID-19. Study-level information: Some COVID-19 samples were acute and others convalescent; all came from the United States, Italy and Spain. PBMCs, B-cell-depleted T cells, or T cells were the source of the cDNA or gDNA that made up the material.

The TCR comes from a woman aged 80 or older with acute or convalescent COVID-19. The chain is built from TRBV2 and TRBJ1-2; D may be TRBD1 (6 bases). The sequencing sample was made of peripheral blood. CDR3: CASMKQGYGYTF. CDR3 bases: TGTGCCAGCATGAAACAGGGCTATGGCTACACCTTC.